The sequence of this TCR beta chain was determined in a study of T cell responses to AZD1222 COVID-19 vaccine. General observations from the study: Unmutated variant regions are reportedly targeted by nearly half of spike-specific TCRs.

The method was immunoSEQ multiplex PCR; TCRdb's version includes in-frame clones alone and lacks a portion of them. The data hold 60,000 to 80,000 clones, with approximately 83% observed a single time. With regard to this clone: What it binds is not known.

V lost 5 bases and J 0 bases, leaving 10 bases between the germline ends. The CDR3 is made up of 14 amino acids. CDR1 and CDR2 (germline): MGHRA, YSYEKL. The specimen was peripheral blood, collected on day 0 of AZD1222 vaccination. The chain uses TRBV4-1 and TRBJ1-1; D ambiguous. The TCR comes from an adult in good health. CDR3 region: CASSSVLMNTEAFF. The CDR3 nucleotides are TGCGCCAGCAGCAGCGTCCTCATGAACACTGAAGCTTTCTTT.